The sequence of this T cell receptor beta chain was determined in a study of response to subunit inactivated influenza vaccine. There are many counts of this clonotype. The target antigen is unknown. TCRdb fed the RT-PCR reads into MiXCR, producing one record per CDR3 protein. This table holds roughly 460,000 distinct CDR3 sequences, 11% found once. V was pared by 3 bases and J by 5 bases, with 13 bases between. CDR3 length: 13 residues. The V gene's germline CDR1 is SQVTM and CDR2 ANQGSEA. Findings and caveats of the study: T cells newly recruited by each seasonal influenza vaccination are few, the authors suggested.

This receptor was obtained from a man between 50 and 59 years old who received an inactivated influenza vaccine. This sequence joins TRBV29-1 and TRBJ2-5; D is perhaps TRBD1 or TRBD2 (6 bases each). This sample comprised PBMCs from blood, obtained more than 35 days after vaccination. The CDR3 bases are TGCAGCGTTGAGATCTGGGGGGCGGAGACCCAGTACTTC. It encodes CSVEIWGAETQYF.